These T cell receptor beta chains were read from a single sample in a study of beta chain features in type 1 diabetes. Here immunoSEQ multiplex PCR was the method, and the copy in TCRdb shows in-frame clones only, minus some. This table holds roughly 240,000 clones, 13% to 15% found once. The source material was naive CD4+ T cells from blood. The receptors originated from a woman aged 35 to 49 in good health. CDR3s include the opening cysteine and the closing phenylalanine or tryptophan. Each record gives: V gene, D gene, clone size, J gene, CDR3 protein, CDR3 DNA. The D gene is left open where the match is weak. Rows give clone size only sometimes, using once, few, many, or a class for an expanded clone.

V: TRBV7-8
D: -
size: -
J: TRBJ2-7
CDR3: CASSLAHSAVGGRDF
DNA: TGTGCCAGCAGCTTAGCGCATTCGGCTGTAGGGGGACGGGACTTC

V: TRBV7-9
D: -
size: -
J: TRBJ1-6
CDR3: CASSFSSGVGSPLHF
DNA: TGTGCCAGCAGCTTTTCCTCCGGGGTGGGTTCACCCCTCCACTTT

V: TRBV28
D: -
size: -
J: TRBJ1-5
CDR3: CASSLLGRMGSTSNQPQHF
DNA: TGTGCCAGCAGTTTATTAGGGCGGATGGGGAGTACCAGCAATCAGCCCCAGCATTTT

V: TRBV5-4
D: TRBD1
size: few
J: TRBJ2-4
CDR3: CASSLGTGKNIQYF
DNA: TGTGCCAGCAGCTTAGGGACAGGGAAGAACATTCAGTACTTC

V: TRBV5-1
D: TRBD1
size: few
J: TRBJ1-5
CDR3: CASSPGQGGQPQHF
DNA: TGCGCCAGCAGCCCCGGACAGGGTGGACAGCCCCAGCATTTT

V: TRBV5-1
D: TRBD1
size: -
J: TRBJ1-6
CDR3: CASSSWDRGEYSPLHF
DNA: TGCGCCAGCAGCTCCTGGGACAGGGGAGAGTATTCACCCCTCCACTTT

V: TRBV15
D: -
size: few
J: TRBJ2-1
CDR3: CATSRELPGHNYNEQFF
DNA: TGTGCCACCAGCAGAGAACTACCGGGACACAACTACAATGAGCAGTTCTTC

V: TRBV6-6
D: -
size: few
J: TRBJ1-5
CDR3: CASNTFGGGNQPQHF
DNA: TGTGCCAGCAACACCTTCGGGGGGGGCAATCAGCCCCAGCATTTT

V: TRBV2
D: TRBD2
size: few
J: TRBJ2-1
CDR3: CASSISGGADEQFF
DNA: TGTGCCAGCAGTATTAGCGGGGGGGCTGATGAGCAGTTCTTC

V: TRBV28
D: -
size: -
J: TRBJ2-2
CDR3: CASSTLSTRAELFF
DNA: TGTGCCAGCAGCACCCTCTCGACTCGTGCGGAGCTGTTTTTT

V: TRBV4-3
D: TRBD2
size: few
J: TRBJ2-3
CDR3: CASSQVGGATDTQYF
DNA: TGCGCCAGCAGCCAAGTCGGGGGGGCCACAGATACGCAGTATTTT

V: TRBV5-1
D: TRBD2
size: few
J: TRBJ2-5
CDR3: CASSLGAGIQETQYF
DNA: TGCGCCAGCAGCTTGGGAGCGGGGATTCAAGAGACCCAGTACTTC

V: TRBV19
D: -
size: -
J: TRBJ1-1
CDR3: CASSRLGVVRRGSNTEAFF
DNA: TGTGCCAGTAGTCGGTTAGGGGTCGTGCGCAGGGGATCGAACACTGAAGCTTTCTTT

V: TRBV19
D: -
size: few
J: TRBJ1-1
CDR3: CASSRNTALNTEAFF
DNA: TGTGCCAGTAGCAGAAACACCGCTCTGAACACTGAAGCTTTCTTT

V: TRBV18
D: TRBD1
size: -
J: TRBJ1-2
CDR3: CASSLKQGADYGYTF
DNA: TGTGCCAGCTCACTAAAACAGGGGGCGGACTATGGCTACACCTTC

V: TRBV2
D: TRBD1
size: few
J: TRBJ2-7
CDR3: CASSIQGYEQYF
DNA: TGTGCCAGCAGCATACAGGGGTACGAGCAGTACTTC

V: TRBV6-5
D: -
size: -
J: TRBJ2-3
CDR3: CASSPGGVGTDTQYF
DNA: TGTGCCAGCAGCCCCGGCGGGGTTGGGACAGATACGCAGTATTTT

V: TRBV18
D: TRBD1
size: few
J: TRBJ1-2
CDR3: CASSHLDRGNNYGYTF
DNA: TGTGCCAGCTCACATTTGGACAGGGGGAATAACTATGGCTACACCTTC

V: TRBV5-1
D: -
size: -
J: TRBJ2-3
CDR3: CASSLPQGPDTQYF
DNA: TGCGCCAGCAGCTTGCCTCAGGGCCCGGATACGCAGTATTTT

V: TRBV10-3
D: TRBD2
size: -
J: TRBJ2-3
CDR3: CAISEPTISGGTQQYF
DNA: TGTGCCATCAGTGAGCCCACTATCAGCGGGGGGACCCAGCAGTATTTT

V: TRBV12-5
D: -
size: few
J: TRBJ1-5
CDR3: CASGLRLSDQPQHF
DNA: TGTGCTAGTGGTTTGAGGCTGAGCGATCAGCCCCAGCATTTT

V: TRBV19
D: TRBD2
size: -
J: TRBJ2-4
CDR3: CASMGGGAGKNIQYF
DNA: TGTGCCAGTATGGGCGGGGGGGCCGGCAAAAACATTCAGTACTTC

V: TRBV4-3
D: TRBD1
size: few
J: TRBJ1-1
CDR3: CASSHSDRAETEAFF
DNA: TGCGCCAGCAGCCATTCAGACAGGGCTGAGACTGAAGCTTTCTTT

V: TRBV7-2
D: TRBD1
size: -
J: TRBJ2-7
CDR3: CASSPPGTGRNEQYF
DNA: TGTGCCAGCAGCCCGCCCGGGACAGGGAGAAACGAGCAGTACTTC

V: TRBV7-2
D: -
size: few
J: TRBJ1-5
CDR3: CASSLAGAGHQPQHF
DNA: TGTGCCAGCAGCTTAGCAGGGGCCGGTCATCAGCCCCAGCATTTT

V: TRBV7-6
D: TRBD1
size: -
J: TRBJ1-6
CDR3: CASSLEGQNNSPLHF
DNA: TGTGCCAGCAGCTTAGAGGGACAGAATAATTCACCCCTCCACTTT

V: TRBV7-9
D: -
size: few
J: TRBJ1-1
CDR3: CASSSRMLNVNEAFF
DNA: TGTGCCAGCAGCTCGCGTATGTTGAACGTGAATGAAGCTTTCTTT

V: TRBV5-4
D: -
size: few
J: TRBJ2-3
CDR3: CASSRSDFTDTQYF
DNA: TGTGCCAGCAGCAGATCGGACTTCACAGATACGCAGTATTTT

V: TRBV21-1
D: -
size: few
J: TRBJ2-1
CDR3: CASSRGEKESSYNEQFF
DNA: TGTGCCAGCAGCCGCGGGGAAAAGGAGAGCTCCTACAATGAGCAGTTCTTC

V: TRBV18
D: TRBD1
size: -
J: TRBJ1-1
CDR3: CASSPLEGATNTEAFF
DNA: TGTGCCAGCTCACCACTCGAGGGGGCTACGAACACTGAAGCTTTCTTT

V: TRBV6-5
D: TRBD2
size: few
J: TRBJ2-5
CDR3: CASSYLAGGETQYF
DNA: TGTGCCAGCAGTTACCTAGCGGGGGGAGAGACCCAGTACTTC

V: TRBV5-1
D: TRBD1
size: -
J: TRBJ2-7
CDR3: CASSTGQGVDEQYF
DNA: TGCGCCAGCAGCACGGGACAGGGGGTAGACGAGCAGTACTTC

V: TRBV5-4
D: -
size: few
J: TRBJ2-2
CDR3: CASSLAVGDTGELFF
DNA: TGTGCCAGCAGCTTGGCCGTAGGGGACACCGGGGAGCTGTTTTTT

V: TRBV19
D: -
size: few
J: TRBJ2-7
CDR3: CASSSQRDNSYEQYF
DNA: TGTGCCAGTAGTAGTCAACGGGACAACTCCTACGAGCAGTACTTC

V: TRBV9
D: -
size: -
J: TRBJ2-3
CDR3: CASSDTGLGTDTQYF
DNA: TGTGCCAGCAGCGACACGGGACTTGGCACAGATACGCAGTATTTT

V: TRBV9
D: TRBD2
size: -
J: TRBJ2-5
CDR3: CASSVATSGGTQETQYF
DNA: TGTGCCAGCAGCGTAGCCACCAGCGGGGGGACTCAAGAGACCCAGTACTTC

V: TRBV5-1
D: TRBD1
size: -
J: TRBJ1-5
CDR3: CASSTTGTGNQPQHF
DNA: TGCGCCAGCAGCACGACAGGGACGGGCAATCAGCCCCAGCATTTT

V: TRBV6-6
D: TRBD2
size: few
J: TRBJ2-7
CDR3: CASSYSSGRVSEQYF
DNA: TGTGCCAGCAGTTACTCGAGCGGGAGGGTATCCGAGCAGTACTTC

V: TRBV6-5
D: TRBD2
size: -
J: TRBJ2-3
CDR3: CASSYSGGTSDTQYF
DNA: TGTGCCAGCAGTTACTCGGGGGGGACCTCGGATACGCAGTATTTT

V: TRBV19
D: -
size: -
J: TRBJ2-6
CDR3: CASRRRGGSGANVLTF
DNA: TGTGCCAGTAGGCGGCGGGGAGGCTCTGGGGCCAACGTCCTGACTTTC

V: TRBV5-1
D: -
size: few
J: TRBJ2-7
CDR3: CASSPSQGGSYEQYF
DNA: TGCGCCAGCAGCCCCAGCCAGGGTGGCTCCTACGAGCAGTACTTC

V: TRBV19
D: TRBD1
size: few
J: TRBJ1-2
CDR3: CASRNRQGDGNGYTF
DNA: TGTGCCAGTAGGAACAGACAGGGTGATGGTAATGGCTACACCTTC

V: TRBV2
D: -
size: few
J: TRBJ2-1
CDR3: CASSTRDSNNEQFF
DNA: TGTGCCAGCAGTACCCGGGACTCCAACAATGAGCAGTTCTTC

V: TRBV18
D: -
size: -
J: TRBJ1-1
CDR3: CASSHRESEAFF
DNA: TGTGCCAGCTCTCACCGGGAGAGTGAAGCTTTCTTT